This is a list of T cell receptor beta chains from one sample in a study of molecular identifiers for immune sequencing clone quantification. TCRdb processed the PCR reads anew with MiXCR; each CDR3 protein has one entry. The data contain 80,000 to 95,000 distinct CDR3 sequences, around 20% of them singletons. The sample was naive CD8+ T cells from blood, with Jurkat cell RNA spiked in. These receptors were collected from a human donor in good health. Some libraries in this study had Jurkat cell RNA spiked in. Both conserved end residues are part of each CDR3. A D gene is named only where the DNA matches it firmly. Clone size, where shown, is once, few, many, or a class for clones that have expanded.

>.|many|TRBJ1-3|TRBV7-6
CASSLVGDGNTIYF
TGTGCCAGCAGCTTAGTAGGGGATGGAAACACCATATATTTT
>.|.|TRBJ1-1|TRBV6-2/TRBV6-3
CASSLVQEGTEAFF
TGTGCCAGCAGTTTGGTACAGGAGGGGACTGAAGCTTTCTTT
>TRBD1|many|TRBJ1-3|TRBV11-2
CASSLTPGGSGNTIYF
TGTGCCAGCAGCTTAACCCCAGGGGGCTCTGGAAACACCATATATTTT
>.|many|TRBJ1-4|TRBV4-1
CASSQEPRTVNEKLFF
TGCGCCAGCAGCCAGGAACCTCGGACTGTAAATGAAAAACTGTTTTTT
>.|many|TRBJ2-3|TRBV6-6
CASSYFASTDTQYF
TGTGCCAGCAGTTACTTTGCTAGCACAGATACGCAGTATTTT
>.|many|TRBJ2-3|TRBV23-1
CASSQSQGADTQYF
TGCGCCAGCAGTCAATCGCAGGGAGCAGATACGCAGTATTTT
>TRBD2|many|TRBJ2-1|TRBV6-6
CASSATSGRANEQFF
TGTGCCAGCAGTGCAACTAGCGGGAGGGCCAATGAGCAGTTCTTC
>.|.|TRBJ1-5|TRBV12-3/TRBV12-4
CACSRDSNQPQHF
TGTGCCTGCAGCCGAGATAGCAATCAGCCCCAGCATTTT
>TRBD2|many|TRBJ2-7|TRBV7-8
CASSWTSGTPYEQYF
TGTGCCAGCAGCTGGACTAGCGGGACGCCCTACGAGCAGTACTTC
>.|many|TRBJ2-7|TRBV4-1
CASSQAAGRTFREQYF
TGCGCCAGCAGCCAAGCTGCGGGACGGACTTTTCGGGAGCAGTACTTC
>.|.|TRBJ2-1|TRBV10-3
CAIRGENDNEQFF
TGTGCCATCAGGGGGGAGAACGACAATGAGCAGTTCTTC
>TRBD2|.|TRBJ2-5|TRBV9
CASSISGTSAEETQYF
TGTGCCAGCAGCATCTCCGGGACTAGCGCCGAAGAGACCCAGTACTTC
>TRBD2|many|TRBJ2-1|TRBV11-3
CASSRGGTYNEQFF
TGTGCCAGCAGCCGGGGGGGCACCTACAATGAGCAGTTCTTC
>.|many|TRBJ2-2|TRBV5-6
CASSSASRELFF
TGTGCCAGCAGCTCCGCGTCCCGGGAGCTGTTTTTT
>TRBD2|many|TRBJ2-1|TRBV6-6
CASSLLAGGLLDNEQFF
TGTGCCAGCAGCTTACTAGCGGGAGGGCTATTAGACAATGAGCAGTTCTTC
>TRBD1|many|TRBJ1-1|TRBV7-9
CASSLGQGANLNTEAFF
TGTGCCAGCAGCTTGGGACAGGGCGCGAACTTGAACACTGAAGCTTTCTTT
>.|many|TRBJ1-1|TRBV14
CASSQAGALNTEAFF
TGTGCCAGCAGCCAAGCAGGAGCTCTGAACACTGAAGCTTTCTTT
>.|many|TRBJ1-2|TRBV19
CASNRGYGYTF
TGTGCCAGTAATCGAGGCTATGGCTACACCTTC
>TRBD2|.|TRBJ2-5|TRBV5-3
CASSSGLAVLETQYF
TGTGCCAGCAGCTCAGGACTAGCGGTCTTGGAGACCCAGTACTTC
>TRBD2|many|TRBJ2-2|TRBV27
CASSLVGGSGTGELFF
TGTGCCAGCAGTTTAGTCGGCGGGAGCGGCACCGGGGAGCTGTTTTTT
>TRBD2|many|TRBJ2-1|TRBV29-1
CSVEGYPLAGGGNEQFF
TGCAGCGTTGAAGGGTATCCCCTAGCGGGAGGAGGCAATGAGCAGTTCTTC
>.|many|TRBJ2-1|TRBV20-1
CSARDSHQLYEQFF
TGCAGTGCTAGAGACTCTCACCAGCTCTATGAGCAGTTCTTC
>.|few|TRBJ1-1|TRBV13
CASSIVGGGEAFF
TGTGCCAGCAGCATCGTGGGGGGCGGTGAAGCTTTCTTT
>TRBD1|.|TRBJ2-1|TRBV19
CASSDRDRGIDEQFF
TGTGCCAGTAGTGACCGGGACAGGGGGATCGATGAGCAGTTCTTC
>.|many|TRBJ2-5|TRBV5-4
CASSLKQETQYF
TGTGCCAGCAGCTTGAAACAAGAGACCCAGTACTTC
>.|many|TRBJ1-1|TRBV7-6
CASSLGGTTEAFF
TGTGCCAGCAGCTTAGGGGGTACCACTGAAGCTTTCTTT
>.|many|TRBJ2-3|TRBV20-1
CSARDQFGRADTQYF
TGCAGTGCTAGAGATCAATTCGGACGGGCAGATACGCAGTATTTT
>.|many|TRBJ1-2|TRBV5-6
CASSESRDEGYYGYTF
TGTGCCAGCTCCGAGAGTCGGGACGAGGGGTACTATGGCTACACCTTC
>TRBD2|few|TRBJ2-5|TRBV6-2/TRBV6-3
CASSGASGPRGQYF
TGTGCCAGCAGTGGAGCTAGCGGGCCCCGGGGCCAGTACTTC
>.|many|TRBJ1-2|TRBV12-3/TRBV12-4
CASSYMGLKNGYTF
TGTGCCAGCAGTTATATGGGGCTGAAGAATGGCTACACCTTC
>TRBD1|many|TRBJ2-5|TRBV4-3
CASSPGQKETQYF
TGCGCCAGCAGCCCGGGACAGAAAGAGACCCAGTACTTC
>.|many|TRBJ2-7|TRBV5-6
CASSLAEYEQYF
TGTGCCAGCAGCTTGGCAGAGTACGAGCAGTACTTC
>.|many|TRBJ2-3|TRBV7-9
CASSPGVADTQYF
TGTGCCAGCAGCCCGGGAGTAGCAGATACGCAGTATTTT
>.|many|TRBJ2-3|TRBV6-5
CASSHLSSGITDTQYF
TGTGCCAGCAGTCATTTGAGTAGCGGAATCACAGATACGCAGTATTTT
>TRBD1|.|TRBJ1-1|TRBV19
CASTLSGGTEAFF
TGTGCCAGTACCCTGTCAGGGGGGACTGAAGCTTTCTTT
>TRBD1|many|TRBJ2-1|TRBV27
CASSYQGASYNEQFF
TGTGCCAGCAGTTACCAGGGGGCATCCTACAATGAGCAGTTCTTC
>.|.|TRBJ2-7|TRBV30
CAWREVTASSYEQYF
TGTGCCTGGAGGGAGGTTACAGCCTCATCCTACGAGCAGTACTTC
>.|many|TRBJ2-5|TRBV7-9
CASSLAGAGLQETQYF
TGTGCCAGCAGCTTAGCTGGGGCCGGACTTCAAGAGACCCAGTACTTC
>.|.|TRBJ2-7|TRBV14
CASSPPELAREQYF
TGTGCCAGCAGCCCCCCGGAACTTGCTCGCGAGCAGTACTTC
>.|many|TRBJ2-7|TRBV6-2/TRBV6-3
CASSYSNRDPVGEQYF
TGTGCCAGCAGTTACTCTAACCGGGACCCGGTTGGCGAGCAGTACTTC
>TRBD1|.|TRBJ2-7|TRBV20-1
CSARSKRDSTYEQYF
TGCAGTGCTAGATCCAAAAGGGACAGTACCTACGAGCAGTACTTC
>.|many|TRBJ2-7|TRBV7-9
CASSLLFNEQYF
TGTGCCAGCAGCTTATTATTCAACGAGCAGTACTTC
>.|many|TRBJ2-7|TRBV18
CASSPFSGDYEQYF
TGTGCCAGCTCACCTTTTTCCGGTGACTACGAGCAGTACTTC
>.|many|TRBJ1-1|TRBV30
CAWSVPVNTEAFF
TGTGCCTGGAGTGTACCTGTCAACACTGAAGCTTTCTTT
>.|many|TRBJ2-7|TRBV7-9
CASTSWDKPAYEQYF
TGTGCCAGCACCAGCTGGGACAAACCCGCCTACGAGCAGTACTTC
>TRBD1|many|TRBJ1-5|TRBV28
CASRFGQGAWNQSQHF
TGTGCCAGCAGATTCGGACAGGGGGCTTGGAATCAGTCCCAGCATTTT
>.|many|TRBJ2-4|TRBV4-3
CASSQDRATSDIQYF
TGCGCCAGCAGCCAAGATAGGGCGACTAGTGACATTCAGTACTTC
>TRBD1|many|TRBJ2-7|TRBV3-1
CASRPGTGVYEQYF
TGTGCCAGCAGGCCCGGGACAGGAGTCTACGAGCAGTACTTC